Listed here are 10 T cell receptor beta chains from one sample, sequenced in a study of blood T cell repertoires in COVID-19. Sequencing used immunoSEQ multiplex PCR; TCRdb keeps in-frame clones, though not all of them. The sample includes around 300,000 clones, approximately 88% of them seen just once. The sequencing input was peripheral blood. These receptors all come from a woman between 40 and 55 years old who had recovered from COVID-19.

The V gene is TRBV18, the J gene TRBJ1-2; D is perhaps TRBD1 (6 bases). The CDR3 has 15 residues. Germline V gene data show CDR1 as KGHSH and CDR2 as LQKENI. Trimming took off 2 bases at V and 3 bases at J, with 13 bases between the two ends. CDR3 sequence reads: CASSPRQESHYGYTF. CDR3 sequence (DNA): TGTGCCAGCTCACCAAGACAGGAATCCCACTATGGCTACACCTTC.

Details on this clone: Other DNA variants within this sample encode the same CDR3. CDR3 bases: TGCGCCAGCAGCCAGTATACCGGGGAGCTGTTTTTT. Translated: CASSQYTGELFF. V usage is TRBV4-1 and J usage is TRBJ2-2; no reliable D call. CDR3 length: 12 amino acids. Trimming took 3 bases from V and 5 from J, leaving 4 bases between them. In germline, CDR1 is MGHRA, CDR2 YSYEKL.

The chain couples TRBV12-3 or TRBV12-4 to TRBJ1-4, with D hard to call. V lost 3 bases to trimming and J lost 8 bases, with 10 bases between them. The CDR3 runs to 13 residues. CDR3 amino acids: CASSFEGTEKLFF. CDR3 bases: TGTGCCAGCAGTTTCGAGGGAACCGAAAAACTGTTTTTT.

The rearrangement links TRBV27 to TRBJ2-2; tentatively, D is TRBD2 (5 bases). The CDR3 contains 15 residues. V lost 9 bases and J lost 1, with 15 bases in between. Germline V lookup: CDR1 MNHEY, CDR2 SMNVEV (reference sequence). CDR3 bases: TGTGCCAGTACCCACGAGGGATGGAACACCGGGGAGCTGTTTTTT. It encodes CASTHEGWNTGELFF.

The chain links TRBV28 to TRBJ1-2; the match to TRBD1 covers 7 bases. The V segment lost 1 base and the J segment 4 bases; nucleotides outside the gene matches: 6. CDR1 is MDHEN, CDR2 SYDVKM, per germline. This CDR3 comprises 15 residues. The CDR3 reads CASSLSPQGGYGYTF. For the CDR3, the DNA is TGTGCCAGCAGTTTATCACCCCAGGGGGGCTATGGCTACACCTTC.

The chain couples TRBV19 to TRBJ1-2, with D perhaps matching TRBD1 (6 bases). CDR1 and CDR2 (germline): LNHDA, SQIVND (reference sequence). Trimming pared 3 bases from V and 0 bases from J, leaving 11 bases between. The CDR3 runs to 15 residues. CDR3: CASSINRVTNYGYTF. The CDR3 region has the DNA TGTGCCAGTAGTATCAACAGGGTTACTAACTATGGCTACACCTTC. Supplemented by reference TRBV19 and TRBJ1-2, the full variable domain reads DGGITQSPKYLFRKEGQNVTLSCEQNLNHDAMYWYRQDPGQGLRLIYYSQIVNDFQKGDIAEGYSVSREKKESFPLTVTSAQKNPTAFYLCASSINRVTNYGYTFGSGTRLTVV.

For the CDR3, the DNA is TGTGCCAGTAGTACGCAGGGTGCGAACACTGAAGCTTTCTTT. Protein product: CASSTQGANTEAFF. V and J are TRBV19 and TRBJ1-1; D is possibly TRBD1 (5 bases). Germline V lookup: CDR1 LNHDA, CDR2 SQIVND (reference sequence). V was pared by 4 bases and J by 1 base, with 10 bases between. The CDR3 sequence is 14 residues long.

J is TRBJ1-1 and V is TRBV18; weak D call: TRBD1 (6 bases). The CDR3 has 15 amino acids. Trimming pared 3 bases from V and 0 bases from J, leaving 11 bases between. The germline CDR1 and CDR2 sequences are KGHSH and LQKENI. This CDR3 is CASSPSQGLNTEAFF. Here the CDR3 DNA reads TGTGCCAGCTCACCGTCACAGGGCCTGAACACTGAAGCTTTCTTT.

The chain joins TRBV6-5 to TRBJ1-1; perhaps TRBD1 as D (5 bases). The CDR3 length is 13 residues. Germline CDR1 is MNHEY and CDR2 is SVGAGI. The V end was cut by 6 bases, the J end by 3 bases, with 11 bases between. The CDR3 loop is CASRSPRDTEAFF. The CDR3 DNA reads as TGTGCCAGCAGATCCCCCAGGGACACTGAAGCTTTCTTT.

The V and J genes are TRBV28 and TRBJ2-7; 10 bases map to TRBD2. Losses at the gene ends were 5 bases for V and 0 bases for J; bases not matched to a gene: 4. The germline V gene has CDR1 MDHEN and CDR2 SYDVKM. The CDR3 length is 15 residues. The CDR3 loop reads CASSQLAGTSYEQYF. The CDR3 DNA is TGTGCCAGCAGTCAACTAGCGGGGACCTCCTACGAGCAGTACTTC.